The rows below give T cell receptor beta chains drawn from one sample of a study of CD8 T cells in ankylosing spondylitis. TCRdb reprocessed the 5' RACE reads with MiXCR, giving one entry per CDR3 protein. The repertoire holds fewer than 550,000 distinct CDR3 sequences, with less than 6% as singletons. Sequenced: blood, either unsorted or a sorted T cell fraction (not recorded which). These receptors originate from a male donor with ankylosing spondylitis. Each CDR3 is given with its conserved first and last residue. The order of the fields is clone size, D gene, J gene, V gene, CDR3 protein, CDR3 DNA. D genes are given only for firm matches. Clone size is not always given. Where it is, it says once, few, many or a class for expanded clones.

many,TRBD1,TRBJ2-7,TRBV28,CASSLIPGQGRPYEQYF,TGTGCCAGCAGTCTGATACCGGGACAGGGGAGACCCTACGAGCAGTACTTC
many,TRBD2,TRBJ2-1,TRBV20-1,CSARRASGKTYNEQFF,TGCAGTGCTAGAAGGGCTAGCGGGAAGACCTACAATGAGCAGTTCTTC
many,-,TRBJ1-2,TRBV20-1,CSARDQGGYGYTF,TGCAGTGCTAGAGATCAGGGCGGCTATGGCTACACCTTC
many,TRBD2,TRBJ2-1,TRBV20-1,CSARMVAGDNEQFF,TGCAGTGCTAGAATGGTAGCGGGAGACAATGAGCAGTTCTTC
few,-,TRBJ2-1,TRBV24-1,CATSEGRYNEQFF,TGTGCCACCAGTGAGGGACGGTACAATGAGCAGTTCTTC
-,TRBD2,TRBJ2-7,TRBV6-5,CASSYFGRGGDYEQYF,TGTGCCAGCAGTTACTTTGGCCGGGGGGGGGACTACGAGCAGTACTTC
many,-,TRBJ2-1,TRBV7-2,CASSLWGGAVANEQFF,TGTGCCAGCAGCTTATGGGGGGGCGCAGTAGCCAATGAGCAGTTCTTC
-,-,TRBJ2-7,TRBV28,CASSPYRVSYEQYF,TGTGCCAGCAGTCCCTACAGGGTCTCCTACGAGCAGTACTTC
many,-,TRBJ1-5,TRBV12-3/TRBV12-4,CASSRGVTETQQPQHF,TGTGCCAGCAGCCGTGGGGTGACAGAGACGCAGCAGCCCCAGCATTTT
many,-,TRBJ2-1,TRBV12-5,CASGLWSSDRQSEQFF,TGTGCTAGTGGTTTGTGGTCCAGTGACAGGCAGAGTGAGCAGTTCTTC
many,-,TRBJ2-7,TRBV21-1,CASSNRESYEQYF,TGTGCCAGCAGCAACCGGGAGTCCTACGAGCAGTACTTC
many,-,TRBJ2-7,TRBV5-1,CASSISPSRYEQYF,TGCGCCAGCAGCATAAGTCCTAGTCGGTACGAGCAGTACTTC
many,-,TRBJ2-2,TRBV5-5,CASSLDSGAGELFF,TGTGCCAGCAGCTTGGATAGCGGTGCCGGGGAGCTGTTTTTT
many,-,TRBJ1-4,TRBV7-2,CASSLWGIGEKLFF,TGTGCCAGCAGCTTATGGGGAATCGGAGAAAAACTGTTTTTT
many,TRBD1,TRBJ2-2,TRBV7-7,CASSEDRALTGELFF,TGTGCTAGCAGCGAGGACAGGGCCTTAACCGGGGAGCTGTTTTTT
many,-,TRBJ1-6,TRBV28,CASREANSPLHF,TGTGCCAGCAGAGAGGCTAATTCACCCCTCCACTTT
many,-,TRBJ1-1,TRBV6-2/TRBV6-3,CASSYAVMRGFPTEAFF,TGTGCCAGCAGTTACGCCGTTATGAGGGGCTTCCCCACTGAAGCTTTCTTT
many,-,TRBJ2-1,TRBV7-9,CASSPSNGYNEQFF,TGTGCCAGCAGCCCCTCTAACGGGTACAATGAGCAGTTCTTC
-,-,TRBJ2-7,TRBV7-2,CASRPGLRHEQYF,TGTGCCAGCAGACCGGGACTGCGCCACGAGCAGTACTTC
many,TRBD1,TRBJ2-7,TRBV4-1,CASSQSGTASSYEQYF,TGCGCCAGCAGCCAATCAGGGACAGCCAGCTCCTACGAGCAGTACTTC
many,-,TRBJ1-1,TRBV10-2,CASSLSTYLAFF,TGCGCCAGCAGTCTTTCCACATATTTAGCTTTCTTT
-,-,TRBJ1-2,TRBV19,CASSDYAATF,TGTGCCAGTAGTGATTACGCGGCGACCTTC
many,-,TRBJ2-5,TRBV11-2,CASSLVWEETQYF,TGTGCCAGCAGCTTAGTCTGGGAAGAGACCCAGTACTTC
few,-,TRBJ2-6,TRBV9,CASSRVSGANVLTF,TGTGCCAGCAGTAGGGTCTCTGGGGCCAACGTCCTGACTTTC
many,-,TRBJ2-7,TRBV5-1,CASSLAPEGEQYF,TGCGCCAGCAGCTTGGCCCCGGAGGGCGAGCAGTACTTC
many,-,TRBJ2-7,TRBV10-2,CASSELARYEQYF,TGCGCCAGCAGTGAGCTCGCCCGGTACGAGCAGTACTTC
few,-,TRBJ2-7,TRBV7-9,CASSPPPTSSYEQYF,TGTGCCAGCAGCCCTCCCCCGACGAGCTCCTACGAGCAGTACTTC
many,-,TRBJ2-5,TRBV4-1,CASSQILVPETQYF,TGCGCCAGCAGCCAAATATTGGTCCCAGAGACCCAGTACTTC
many,-,TRBJ1-2,TRBV4-3,CASSQVWGRGPNYGYTF,TGCGCCAGCAGCCAAGTGTGGGGGCGGGGACCCAACTATGGCTACACCTTC
few,-,TRBJ2-2,TRBV7-9,CASSFSLNTGELFF,TGTGCCAGCAGCTTCTCACTGAACACCGGGGAGCTGTTTTTT
many,-,TRBJ2-5,TRBV27,CASSGRGLKTQYF,TGTGCCAGCAGTGGCAGGGGTCTAAAGACCCAGTACTTC
few,-,TRBJ2-7,TRBV20-1,CSASVESYEQYF,TGCAGTGCTAGTGTCGAGTCCTACGAGCAGTACTTC
many,-,TRBJ1-2,TRBV9,CASSVRNNYGYTF,TGTGCCAGCAGCGTGCGGAATAACTATGGCTACACCTTC
many,-,TRBJ2-5,TRBV12-3/TRBV12-4,CASSLDSSKTQYF,TGTGCCAGCAGTTTGGACAGTTCGAAGACCCAGTACTTC
-,-,TRBJ2-1,TRBV4-3,CASSQDQGSSYNEQFF,TGCGCCAGCAGCCAAGATCAGGGGTCCTCTTACAATGAGCAGTTCTTC
many,-,TRBJ1-2,TRBV7-3,CASSLTGGHQNDGYTF,TGTGCCAGCAGCTTAACCGGGGGACACCAGAACGATGGCTACACCTTC
-,-,TRBJ2-7,TRBV4-2,CASSQGPGHEQYF,TGTGCCAGCAGCCAAGGGCCGGGCCACGAGCAGTACTTC
many,-,TRBJ1-2,TRBV20-1,CSARGGGKAGGYTF,TGCAGTGCTAGAGGGGGAGGGAAGGCAGGTGGCTACACCTTC
many,-,TRBJ1-2,TRBV6-5,CASSSLLDANYGYTF,TGTGCCAGCAGTTCTCTTCTCGATGCTAACTATGGCTACACCTTC
-,TRBD1,TRBJ1-1,TRBV3-1,CASSQTTGPTEAFF,TGTGCCAGCAGCCAAACGACAGGGCCCACTGAAGCTTTCTTT
many,TRBD2,TRBJ2-7,TRBV3-1,CASSPLSGSGAYEQYF,TGTGCCAGCAGCCCGCTGTCAGGAAGCGGGGCCTACGAGCAGTACTTC
-,-,TRBJ1-6,TRBV7-9,CASSSGTYNSPLHF,TGTGCCAGCAGCTCCGGGACATATAATTCACCCCTCCACTTT
few,-,TRBJ2-7,TRBV5-1,CASSVVGSTYEQYF,TGCGCCAGCAGCGTGGTCGGCAGCACATACGAGCAGTACTTC
many,-,TRBJ2-2,TRBV3-1,CASSQERWTGELFF,TGTGCCAGCAGCCAAGAAAGGTGGACCGGGGAGCTGTTTTTT
many,TRBD1,TRBJ1-1,TRBV20-1,CSARYRGLNTEAFF,TGCAGTGCTAGATACAGGGGATTGAACACTGAAGCTTTCTTT
many,TRBD1,TRBJ1-1,TRBV4-1,CASSPRDSTYEAFF,TGCGCCAGCAGCCCGAGGGACAGCACCTACGAAGCTTTCTTT
many,-,TRBJ2-7,TRBV3-1,CASSQTLREQYF,TGTGCCAGCAGCCAGACTTTACGCGAGCAGTACTTC
many,TRBD2,TRBJ2-5,TRBV7-2,CASTSRTSRGTQYF,TGTGCCAGCACCTCCAGGACTAGCCGTGGGACCCAGTACTTC
many,-,TRBJ2-1,TRBV5-1,CASSLRMSDEQFF,TGCGCCAGCAGCCTCCGCATGTCCGATGAGCAGTTCTTC
few,-,TRBJ2-7,TRBV27,CASSDGGRYEQYF,TGTGCCAGCAGCGACGGGGGGCGCTACGAGCAGTACTTC
many,-,TRBJ1-1,TRBV4-3,CASSQDLGNMNTEAFF,TGCGCCAGCAGCCAAGATCTAGGAAACATGAACACTGAAGCTTTCTTT
few,-,TRBJ2-7,TRBV3-1,CASSQDATGVISEQYF,TGTGCCAGCAGCCAAGATGCGACGGGAGTAATCTCCGAGCAGTACTTC
-,-,TRBJ1-1,TRBV7-2,CASSLVRPTEAFF,TGTGCCAGCAGCTTAGTACGTCCCACTGAAGCTTTCTTT
many,TRBD1,TRBJ1-2,TRBV5-1,CASSRPDRGPLGNYGYTF,TGCGCCAGCAGCCGCCCGGACAGGGGCCCCCTCGGGAACTATGGCTACACCTTC
few,TRBD2,TRBJ2-3,TRBV11-2,CASSLGGRSADTQYF,TGTGCCAGCAGCTTGGGCGGGAGGTCTGCAGATACGCAGTATTTT
many,-,TRBJ2-5,TRBV29-1,CSPGPTVMETQYF,TGCAGCCCGGGTCCGACAGTAATGGAGACCCAGTACTTC
many,-,TRBJ2-5,TRBV6-1,CASRILIGAETQYF,TGTGCCAGCAGGATCCTCATAGGTGCGGAGACCCAGTACTTC